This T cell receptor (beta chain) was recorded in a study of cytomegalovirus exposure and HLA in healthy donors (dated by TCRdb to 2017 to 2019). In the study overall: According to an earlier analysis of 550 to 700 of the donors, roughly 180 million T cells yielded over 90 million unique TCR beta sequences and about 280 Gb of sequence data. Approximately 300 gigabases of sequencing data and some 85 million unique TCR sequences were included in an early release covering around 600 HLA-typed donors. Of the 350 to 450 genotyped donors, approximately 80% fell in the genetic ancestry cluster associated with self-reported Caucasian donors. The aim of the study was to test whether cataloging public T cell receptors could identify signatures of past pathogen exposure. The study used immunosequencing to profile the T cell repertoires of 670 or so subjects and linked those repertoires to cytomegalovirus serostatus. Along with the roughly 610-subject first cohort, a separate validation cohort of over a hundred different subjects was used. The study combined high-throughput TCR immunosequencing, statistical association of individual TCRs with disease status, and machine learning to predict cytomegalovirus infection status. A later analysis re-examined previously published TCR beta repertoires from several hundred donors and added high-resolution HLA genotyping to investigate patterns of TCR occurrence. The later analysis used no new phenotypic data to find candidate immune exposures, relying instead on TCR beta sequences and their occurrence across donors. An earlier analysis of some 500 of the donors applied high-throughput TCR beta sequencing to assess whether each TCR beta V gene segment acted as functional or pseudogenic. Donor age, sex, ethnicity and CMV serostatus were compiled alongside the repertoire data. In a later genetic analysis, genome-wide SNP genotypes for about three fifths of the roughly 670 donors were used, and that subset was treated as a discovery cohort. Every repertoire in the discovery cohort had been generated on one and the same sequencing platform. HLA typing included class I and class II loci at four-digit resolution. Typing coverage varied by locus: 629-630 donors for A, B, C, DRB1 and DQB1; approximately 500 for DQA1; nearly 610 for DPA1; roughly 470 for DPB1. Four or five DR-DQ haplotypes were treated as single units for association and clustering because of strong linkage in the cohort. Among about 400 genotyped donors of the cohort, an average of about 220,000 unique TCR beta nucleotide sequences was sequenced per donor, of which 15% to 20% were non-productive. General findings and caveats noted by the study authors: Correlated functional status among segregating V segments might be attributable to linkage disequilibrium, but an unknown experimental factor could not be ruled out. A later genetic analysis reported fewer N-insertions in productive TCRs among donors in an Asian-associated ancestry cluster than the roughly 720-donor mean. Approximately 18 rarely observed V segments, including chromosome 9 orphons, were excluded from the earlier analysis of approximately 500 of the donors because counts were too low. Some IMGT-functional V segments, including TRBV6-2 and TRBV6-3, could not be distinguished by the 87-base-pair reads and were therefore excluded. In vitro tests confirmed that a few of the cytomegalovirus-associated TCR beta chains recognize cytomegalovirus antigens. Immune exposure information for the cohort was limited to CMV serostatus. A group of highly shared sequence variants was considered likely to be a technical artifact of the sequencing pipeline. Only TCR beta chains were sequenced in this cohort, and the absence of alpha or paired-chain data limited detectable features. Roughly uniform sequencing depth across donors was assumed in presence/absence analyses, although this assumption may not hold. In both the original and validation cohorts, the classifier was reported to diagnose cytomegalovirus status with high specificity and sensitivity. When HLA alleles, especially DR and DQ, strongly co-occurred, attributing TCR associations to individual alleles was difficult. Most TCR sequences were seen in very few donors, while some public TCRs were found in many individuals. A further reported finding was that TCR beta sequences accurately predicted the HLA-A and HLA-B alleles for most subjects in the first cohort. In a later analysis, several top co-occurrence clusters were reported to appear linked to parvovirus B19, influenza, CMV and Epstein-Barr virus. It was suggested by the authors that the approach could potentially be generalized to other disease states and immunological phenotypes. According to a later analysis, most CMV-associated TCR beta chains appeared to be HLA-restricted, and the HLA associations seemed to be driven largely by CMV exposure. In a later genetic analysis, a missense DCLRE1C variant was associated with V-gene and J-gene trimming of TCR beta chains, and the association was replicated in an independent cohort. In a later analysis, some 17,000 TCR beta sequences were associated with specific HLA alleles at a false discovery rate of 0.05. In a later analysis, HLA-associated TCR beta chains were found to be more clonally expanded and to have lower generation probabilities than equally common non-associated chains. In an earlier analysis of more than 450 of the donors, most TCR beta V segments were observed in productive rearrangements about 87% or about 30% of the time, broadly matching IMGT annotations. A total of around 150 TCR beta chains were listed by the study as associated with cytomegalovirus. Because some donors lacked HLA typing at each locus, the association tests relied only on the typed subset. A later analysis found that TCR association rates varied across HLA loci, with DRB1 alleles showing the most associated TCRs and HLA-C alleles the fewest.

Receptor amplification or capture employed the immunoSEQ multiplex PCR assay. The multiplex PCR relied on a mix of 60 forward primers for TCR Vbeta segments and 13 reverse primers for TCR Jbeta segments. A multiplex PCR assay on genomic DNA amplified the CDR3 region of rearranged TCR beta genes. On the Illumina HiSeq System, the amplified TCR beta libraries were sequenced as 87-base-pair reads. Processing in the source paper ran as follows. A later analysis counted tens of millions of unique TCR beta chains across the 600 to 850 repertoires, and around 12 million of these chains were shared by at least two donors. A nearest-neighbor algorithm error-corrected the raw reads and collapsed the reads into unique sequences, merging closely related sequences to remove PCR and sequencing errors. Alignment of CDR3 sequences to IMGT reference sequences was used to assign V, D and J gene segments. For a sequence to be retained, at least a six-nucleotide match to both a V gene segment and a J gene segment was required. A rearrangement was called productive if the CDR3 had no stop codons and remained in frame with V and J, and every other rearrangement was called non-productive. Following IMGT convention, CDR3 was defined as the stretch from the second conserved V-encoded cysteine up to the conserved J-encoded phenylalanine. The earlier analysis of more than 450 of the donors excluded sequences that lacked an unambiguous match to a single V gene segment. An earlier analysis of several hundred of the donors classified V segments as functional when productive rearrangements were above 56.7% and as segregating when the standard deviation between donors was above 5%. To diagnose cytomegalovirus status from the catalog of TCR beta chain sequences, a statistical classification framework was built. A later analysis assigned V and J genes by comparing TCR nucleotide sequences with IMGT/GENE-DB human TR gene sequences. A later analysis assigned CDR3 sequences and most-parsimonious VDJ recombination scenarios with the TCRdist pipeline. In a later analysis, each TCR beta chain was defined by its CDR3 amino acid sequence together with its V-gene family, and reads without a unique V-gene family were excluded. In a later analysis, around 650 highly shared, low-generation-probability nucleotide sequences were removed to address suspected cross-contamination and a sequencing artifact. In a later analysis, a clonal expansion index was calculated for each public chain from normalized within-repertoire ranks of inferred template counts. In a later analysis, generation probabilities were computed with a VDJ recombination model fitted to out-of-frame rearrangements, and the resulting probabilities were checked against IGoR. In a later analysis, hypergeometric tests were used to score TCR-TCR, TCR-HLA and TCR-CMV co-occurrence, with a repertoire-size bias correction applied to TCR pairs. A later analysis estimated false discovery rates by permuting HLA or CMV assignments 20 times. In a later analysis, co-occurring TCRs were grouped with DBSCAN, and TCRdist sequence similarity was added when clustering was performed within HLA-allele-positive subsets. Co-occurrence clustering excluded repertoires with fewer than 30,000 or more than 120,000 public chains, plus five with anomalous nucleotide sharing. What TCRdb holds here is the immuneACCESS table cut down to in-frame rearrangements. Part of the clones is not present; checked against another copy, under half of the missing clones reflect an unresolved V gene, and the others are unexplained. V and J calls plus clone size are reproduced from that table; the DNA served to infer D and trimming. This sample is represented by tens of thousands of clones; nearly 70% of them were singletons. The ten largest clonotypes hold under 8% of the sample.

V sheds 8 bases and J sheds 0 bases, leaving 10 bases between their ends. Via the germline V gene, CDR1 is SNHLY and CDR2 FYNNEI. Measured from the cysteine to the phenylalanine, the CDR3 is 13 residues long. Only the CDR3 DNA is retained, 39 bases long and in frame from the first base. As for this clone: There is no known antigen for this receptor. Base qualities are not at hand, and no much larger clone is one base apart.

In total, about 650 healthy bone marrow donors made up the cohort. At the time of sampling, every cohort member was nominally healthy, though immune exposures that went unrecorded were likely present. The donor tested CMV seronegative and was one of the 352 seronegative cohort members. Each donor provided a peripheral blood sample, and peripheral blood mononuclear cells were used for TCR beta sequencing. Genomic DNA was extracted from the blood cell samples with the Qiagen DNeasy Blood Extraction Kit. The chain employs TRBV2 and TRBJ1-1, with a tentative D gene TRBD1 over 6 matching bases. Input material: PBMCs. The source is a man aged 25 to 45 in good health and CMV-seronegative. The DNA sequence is TGTGCCAGCCAAGGACAGTTGAACACTGAAGCTTTCTTT. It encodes CASQGQLNTEAFF.